The 4 T cell receptor beta chains reported below all come from one sample, sequenced in a study of regulatory T cells in long-lasting Graves disease. Indicated time point: newly diagnosed GD, antithyroid drugs for less than 3 months. PBMCs provided the RNA from which the TCR library was made. In building TCR beta libraries, iRepertoire HTBI primers were used together with Arm-PCR of CDR3 regions. TCRdb re-derived calls from the multiplex PCR reads in MiXCR, one entry per CDR3 protein. This table has about 300,000 distinct CDR3 sequences, 15% to 20% appearing once. The sample in question was peripheral blood mononuclear cells (PBMCs), obtained at new diagnosis, from a patient treated with antithyroid drugs. These receptors were obtained from a female donor with Graves disease.

The rearrangement uses TRBV3-1 and TRBJ2-1, with TRBD1 matching over 9 bases. Germline V gene data show CDR1 as LGHDT and CDR2 as YNNKEL (reference sequence). The CDR3 totals 16 residues. J was trimmed by 8 bases and V by 5 bases; bases with no gene match: 13. The CDR3 loop reads CASSFRGQGLTDEQFF. CDR3 in DNA: TGTGCCAGCAGCTTCCGGGGACAGGGCTTGACTGATGAGCAGTTCTTC.

The chain is built from TRBV2 and TRBJ2-7; possible D gene TRBD1, 5 bases. The CDR3 has 15 amino acids. Germline values: CDR1 SNHLY, CDR2 FYNNEI. V lost 1 base and J lost 4, with 14 bases in between. The DNA of the CDR3 is TGTGCCAGCAGTGAAGGGGTAGGGAAGGGGTACGAGCAGTACTTC. Its protein product is CASSEGVGKGYEQYF. The whole variable domain, remainder taken from reference TRBV2 and TRBJ2-7, is EPEVTQTPSHQVTQMGQEVILRCVPISNHLYFYWYRQILGQKVEFLVSFYNNEISEKSEIFDDQFSVERPDGSNFTLKIRSTKLEDSAMYFCASSEGVGKGYEQYFGPGTRLTVT.

This clonotype was seen ten or more times. CDR3 protein: CASSSQGRLHEQYF. The CDR3 coding sequence is TGCGCCAGCAGCAGTCAGGGGAGGTTGCACGAGCAGTACTTC. The chain recombines TRBV5-1 with TRBJ2-7, with D perhaps TRBD1 or TRBD2 (6 bases each). The V gene's germline CDR1 is SGHRS and CDR2 YFSETQ. The germline V and J ends were trimmed by 4 bases and 5 bases, with 16 bases remaining between them. This CDR3 is 14 amino acids long.

This sequence joins TRBV20-1 and TRBJ2-5; maybe TRBD2 (6 bases). The CDR3 extends over 13 amino acids. Trimming removed 3 bases from V and 5 bases from J, with 13 bases in between. CDR1 is DFQATT and CDR2 is SNEGSKA in the germline V gene (reference sequence). The CDR3 DNA sequence: TGCAGTGCTAGTGCCGGGACTGGGGAGACCCAGTACTTC. It yields the protein CSASAGTGETQYF.